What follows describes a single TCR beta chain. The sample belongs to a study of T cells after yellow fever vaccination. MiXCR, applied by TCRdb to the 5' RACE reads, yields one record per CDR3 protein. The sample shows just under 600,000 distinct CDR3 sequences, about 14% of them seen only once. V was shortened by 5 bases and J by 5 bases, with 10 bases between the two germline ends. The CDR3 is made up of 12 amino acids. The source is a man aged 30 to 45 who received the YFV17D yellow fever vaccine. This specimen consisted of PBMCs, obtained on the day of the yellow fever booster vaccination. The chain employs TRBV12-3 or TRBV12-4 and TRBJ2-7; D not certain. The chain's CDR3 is CASSLYGDEQYF. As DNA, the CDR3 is TGTGCCAGCAGTCTTTATGGGGACGAGCAGTACTTC.